Below, 14 T cell receptor beta chains from the same sample are listed, as sequenced in a study of cytomegalovirus exposure and HLA in healthy donors. This PCR relied on a set of 60 Vbeta primers and 13 Jbeta primers. TCRdb's table, derived via immunoSEQ multiplex PCR, lists solely in-frame clones and lacks some. There are 150,000 to 200,000 clones in the sample; around 80% occur only once, and 4.5% lies in the top ten. Material: PBMCs. All receptors derive from a woman aged 50 to 60 in good health and CMV-seropositive.

The chain carries TRBV15 and TRBJ2-1; 13 bases fit TRBD2. The CDR3 sequence is 16 residues long. The junction had 4 bases not matched to a gene; V was cut back by 1 base and J by 7 bases. Germline CDR1 is LNHNV and CDR2 is YYDKDF (reference sequence). The CDR3, as DNA: TGTGCCACCAGCAGAGTTTGGACTAGCGGGAGTAATGAGCAGTTCTTC. It yields the protein CATSRVWTSGSNEQFF.

In its sample, this clone was seen a few times. The V gene is TRBV25-1, the J gene TRBJ1-3; possibly TRBD1 for D (6 bases). This CDR3 is 17 amino acids long. The ends were cut back, 7 bases at V and 0 bases at J, with 19 bases in the middle. CDR1 MGHDK and CDR2 SYGVNS come from the germline V gene. CDR3 in DNA: TGTGCCAGCACATCGGCCCGGACAGCCAACTCTGGAAACACCATATATTTT. Translating it yields CASTSARTANSGNTIYF.

This chain joins TRBV28 and TRBJ1-3, with 12 bases that match TRBD1. Germline CDR1 and CDR2: MDHEN and SYDVKM. The length of the CDR3 is 13 residues. V was clipped by 11 bases and J by 6 bases; unmatched bases: 5. The CDR3 sequence: CASGQGASNTIYF. The DNA for the CDR3 is TGTGCCTCGGGACAGGGGGCCTCAAACACCATATATTTT.

This clone was observed a few times. The chain links TRBV11-2 to TRBJ2-7; TRBD2 is a possible D gene (6 bases). Germline CDR1 SGHAT, CDR2 FQNNGV. Trimming removed 0 bases at V and 3 bases at J, with 12 bases between. The CDR3 is 15 residues long. The CDR3 protein is CASSLEGQGLYEQYF. The CDR3 region has the DNA TGTGCCAGCAGCTTAGAGGGGCAGGGACTCTACGAGCAGTACTTC. Together with reference TRBV11-2 and TRBJ2-7, the CDR3 gives the full variable domain: EAGVAQSPRYKIIEKRQSVAFWCNPISGHATLYWYQQILGQGPKLLIQFQNNGVVDDSQLPKDRFSAERLKGVDSTLKIQPAKLEDSAVYLCASSLEGQGLYEQYFGPGTRLTVT.

This clone turned up a few times. This chain connects TRBV7-2 to TRBJ1-2, with D unresolved. Germline assignment: CDR1 SGHTA and CDR2 FQGNSA. The CDR3 loop spans 15 amino acids. V was clipped by 1 base and J by 4 bases, with 13 bases between them. The CDR3, as DNA: TGTGCCAGCAGCTTAGGTGCTCAGATGATCTATGGCTACACCTTC. Its protein product is CASSLGAQMIYGYTF.

This rearrangement joins TRBV19 to TRBJ1-1; TRBD1 agrees at 7 bases. Looked up from germline, CDR1 is LNHDA and CDR2 is SQIVND (reference sequence). V shed 5 bases, J shed 3 bases, and the junction held 6 bases outside the gene matches. CDR3 length: 14 residues. This CDR3 is CASSYRGRDTEAFF. The CDR3 region has the DNA TGTGCCAGTAGTTACAGGGGACGGGACACTGAAGCTTTCTTT.

In its sample, this clone was seen a few times. The chain couples TRBV6-4 to TRBJ1-2; no reliable D call. Germline V gene lookup returns CDR1 MRHNA and CDR2 SNTAGT. V gave up 2 bases and J gave up 4 bases, with 17 bases separating them. The CDR3 is 16 residues long. The CDR3 protein is CASSDQALGGLYGYTF. The CDR3 DNA reads TGTGCCAGCAGTGACCAGGCCCTGGGTGGCCTCTATGGCTACACCTTC.

V gene TRBV19 combines with J gene TRBJ2-7; D possibly corresponds to TRBD2 (5 bases). Germline V gives CDR1 LNHDA, CDR2 SQIVND (reference sequence). Trimming took 2 bases from V and 2 from J, leaving 13 bases between them. The CDR3 runs 15 residues. In nucleotides, the CDR3 is TGTGCCAGTAGTATAAGAGGGCGCGGAGCCTACGAGCAGTACTTC. Protein: CASSIRGRGAYEQYF.

The CDR3 DNA reads as TGTGCCAGCAGTACCCTGGGGACAGGGTGTGAGCAGTACTTC. It translates to CASSTLGTGCEQYF. V gene TRBV6-9 combines with J gene TRBJ2-7; the match to TRBD1 covers 9 bases. J was trimmed by 7 bases and V by 5 bases; bases with no gene match: 9. The germline CDR1 and CDR2 sequences are MNHGY and SVAAGI. The CDR3 totals 14 residues.

The table lists this clone with a count of one. This sequence joins TRBV10-3 and TRBJ1-2; a weak D match, TRBD1 (6 bases). Germline V lookup: CDR1 ENHRY, CDR2 SYGVKD. Deletions cut 6 bases from V and 3 bases from J, with 20 bases between. CDR3 size: 16 residues. CDR3 DNA sequence: TGTGCCATCAGCGAACCCCAGGGGATCCCGGACTATGGCTACACCTTC. Protein sequence: CAISEPQGIPDYGYTF.

CDR3: CASSYTRQGYGNYGYTF. In DNA form, the CDR3 reads TGTGCCAGTAGTTATACCCGACAGGGGTATGGGAACTATGGCTACACCTTC. The chain carries TRBV19 and TRBJ1-2; 8 bases fit TRBD1. Trimming took 5 bases from V and 2 from J; bases not matched to a gene: 13. This CDR3 is 17 amino acids long. Germline V CDR1 and CDR2: LNHDA, SQIVND (reference sequence).

The V gene is TRBV5-6, the J gene TRBJ1-5, with 9 bases matching TRBD1. The CDR3 extends over 15 amino acids. CDR1 and CDR2 from the germline V gene are SGHDT and YYEEEE. With V trimmed by 2 bases and J by 7 bases, 7 bases remained unmatched. The CDR3 DNA follows: TGTGCCAGCAGCTTCTTACAGGGGGCCAGGCAGCCCCAGCATTTT. Translation gives CASSFLQGARQPQHF.

This clone was counted a few times. This chain links TRBV6-6 with TRBJ1-4, with TRBD1 as a possible D gene (6 bases). The V and J ends lost 3 bases and 7 bases respectively, with 15 bases between them. Per the germline V gene, CDR1 is MNHNY and CDR2 is SVGAGI (reference sequence). The CDR3 spans 15 residues. The CDR3 region is CASSYRGGMSEKLFF. In DNA, the CDR3 is TGTGCCAGCAGTTATCGGGGGGGCATGAGTGAAAAACTGTTTTTT.

The chain combines TRBV9 with TRBJ2-2, with 13 bases fitting TRBD2. The CDR3 totals 17 residues. J was trimmed by 6 bases and V by 4 bases; bases with no gene match: 9. Germline V gene sequence: CDR1 SGDLS, CDR2 YYNGEE. Here the CDR3 DNA reads TGTGCCAGCAGCACTCGCGGGACTAGCGGGATTCCCGGGGAGCTGTTTTTT. Translated, it gives CASSTRGTSGIPGELFF.